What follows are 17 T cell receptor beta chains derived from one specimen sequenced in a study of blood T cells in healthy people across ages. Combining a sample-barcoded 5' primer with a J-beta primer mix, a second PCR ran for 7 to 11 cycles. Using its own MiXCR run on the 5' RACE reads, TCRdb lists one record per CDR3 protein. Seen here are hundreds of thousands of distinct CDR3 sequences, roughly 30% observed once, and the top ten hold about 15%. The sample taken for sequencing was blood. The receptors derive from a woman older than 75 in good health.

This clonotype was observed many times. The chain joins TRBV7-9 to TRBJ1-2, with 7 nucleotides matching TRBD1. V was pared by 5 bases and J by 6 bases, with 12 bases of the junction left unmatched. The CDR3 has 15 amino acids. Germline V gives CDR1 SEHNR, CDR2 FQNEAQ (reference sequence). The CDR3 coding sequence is TGTGCCAGCAGCGCCCGACAGGGTGGTTTAGATGGCTACACCTTC. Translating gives CASSARQGGLDGYTF.

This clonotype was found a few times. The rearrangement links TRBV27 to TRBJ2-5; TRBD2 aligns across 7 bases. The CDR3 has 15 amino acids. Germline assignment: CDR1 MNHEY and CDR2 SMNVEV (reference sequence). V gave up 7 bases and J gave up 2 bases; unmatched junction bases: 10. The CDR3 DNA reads TGTGCCAGCAACCAGGAGGCGGGGGATCAAGAGACCCAGTACTTC. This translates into CASNQEAGDQETQYF.

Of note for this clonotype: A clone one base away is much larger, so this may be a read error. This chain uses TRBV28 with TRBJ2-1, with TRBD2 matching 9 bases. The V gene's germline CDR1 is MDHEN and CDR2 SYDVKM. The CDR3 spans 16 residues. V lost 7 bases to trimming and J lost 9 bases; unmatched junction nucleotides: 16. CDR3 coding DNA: TGTGCCAGCAAGACCGGGACTGGCGGGGGGGCCTTTGAGCAGTTCTTC. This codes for CASKTGTGGGAFEQFF.

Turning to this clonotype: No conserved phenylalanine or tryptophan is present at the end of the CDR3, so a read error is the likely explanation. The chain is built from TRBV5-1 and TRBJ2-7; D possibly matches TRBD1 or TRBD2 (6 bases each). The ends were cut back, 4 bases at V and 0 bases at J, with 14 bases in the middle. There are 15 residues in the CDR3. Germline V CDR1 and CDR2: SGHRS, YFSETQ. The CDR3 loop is CASSLGGISSYEQYN. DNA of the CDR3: TGCGCCAGCAGCCTCGGGGGCATTAGCTCCTACGAGCAGTACAAC.

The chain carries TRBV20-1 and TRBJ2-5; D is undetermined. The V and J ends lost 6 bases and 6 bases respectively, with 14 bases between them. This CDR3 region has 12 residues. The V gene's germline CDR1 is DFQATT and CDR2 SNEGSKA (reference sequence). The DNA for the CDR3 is TGCAGTGCCAACGTTCAGGCCAAGACCCAGTACTTC. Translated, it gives CSANVQAKTQYF.

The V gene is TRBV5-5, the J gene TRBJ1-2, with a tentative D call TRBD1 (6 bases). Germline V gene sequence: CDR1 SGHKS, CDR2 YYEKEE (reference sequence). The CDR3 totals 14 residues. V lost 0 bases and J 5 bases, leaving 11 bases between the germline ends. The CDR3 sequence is CASSLARQAYGYTF. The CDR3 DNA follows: TGTGCCAGCAGCTTGGCGCGACAGGCATATGGCTACACCTTC.

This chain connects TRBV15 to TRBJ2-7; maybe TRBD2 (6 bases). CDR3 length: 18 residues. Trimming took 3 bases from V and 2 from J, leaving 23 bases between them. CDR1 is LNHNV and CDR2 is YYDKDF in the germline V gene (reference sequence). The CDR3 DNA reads TGTGCCACCAGCAGGGGTCCGAATCACGGGAGTAATCCCTACGAGCAGTACTTC. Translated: CATSRGPNHGSNPYEQYF.

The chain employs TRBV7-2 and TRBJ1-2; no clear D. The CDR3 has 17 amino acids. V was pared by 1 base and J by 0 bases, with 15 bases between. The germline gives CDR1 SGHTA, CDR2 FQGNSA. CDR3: CASSLDWLGGANYGYTF. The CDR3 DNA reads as TGTGCCAGCAGCTTAGATTGGCTGGGCGGAGCTAACTATGGCTACACCTTC.

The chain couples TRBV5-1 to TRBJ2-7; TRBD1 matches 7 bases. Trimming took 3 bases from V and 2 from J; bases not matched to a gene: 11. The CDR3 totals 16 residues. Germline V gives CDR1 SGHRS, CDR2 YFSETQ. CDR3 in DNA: TGCGCCAGCAGCTACCTAACAGGGGACCGGGCCTACGAGCAGTACTTC. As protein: CASSYLTGDRAYEQYF.

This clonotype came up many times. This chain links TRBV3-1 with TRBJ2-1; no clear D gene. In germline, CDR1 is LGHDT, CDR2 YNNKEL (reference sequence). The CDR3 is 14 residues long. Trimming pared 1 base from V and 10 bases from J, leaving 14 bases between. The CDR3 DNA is TGTGCCAGCAGCCAAGCTAGTGGTGGACGAGAGCAGTTCTTC. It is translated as CASSQASGGREQFF.

CDR3 in amino acids: CASSPREGATGGYTF. The DNA of the CDR3 is TGTGCCAGCAGCCCCAGAGAGGGGGCGACGGGTGGCTACACCTTC. J is TRBJ1-2 and V is TRBV9; 7 bases are a match to TRBD1. Germline CDR1 is SGDLS and CDR2 is YYNGEE. V lost 4 bases, J lost 7 bases, and 13 bases stayed unmatched. There are 15 residues in the CDR3.

CDR3 bases: TGCAGTACTCCGGGCCTAGCGGGCACAGATACGCAGTATTTT. It translates to CSTPGLAGTDTQYF. The chain links TRBV20-1 to TRBJ2-3, with 7 nucleotides matching TRBD2. Germline V CDR1 and CDR2: DFQATT, SNEGSKA (reference sequence). Trimming at V came to 8 bases and at J to 1 base, leaving 9 bases not matched to a gene. CDR3 length: 14 residues.

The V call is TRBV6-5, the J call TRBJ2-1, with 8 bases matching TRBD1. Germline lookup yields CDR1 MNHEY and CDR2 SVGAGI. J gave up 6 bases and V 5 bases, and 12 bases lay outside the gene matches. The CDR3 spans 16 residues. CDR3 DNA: TGTGCCAGCAGTCCCAAGACAGGGGCTCTAGTCAATGAGCAGTTCTTC. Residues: CASSPKTGALVNEQFF.

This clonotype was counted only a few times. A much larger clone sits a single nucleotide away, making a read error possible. The CDR3 sequence is CASSLTGGTSGALSSYNEQYF. For the CDR3, the DNA is TGTGCCAGCAGCTTAACTGGGGGGACTAGCGGGGCCTTAAGCTCCTACAATGAGCAGTACTTC. This sequence joins TRBV7-3 and TRBJ2-1, with 13 positions matching TRBD2. The J call may not be correct, given that the DNA end is closer to TRBJ2-7. The CDR3 covers 21 residues. Germline V gives CDR1 SGHTA, CDR2 FQGTGA.

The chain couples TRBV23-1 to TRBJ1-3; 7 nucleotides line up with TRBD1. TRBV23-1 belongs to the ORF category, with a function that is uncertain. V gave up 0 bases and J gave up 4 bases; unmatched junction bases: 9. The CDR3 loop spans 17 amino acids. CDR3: CASSQSNPRTGGNTIYF. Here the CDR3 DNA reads TGCGCCAGCAGTCAATCTAATCCAAGGACAGGCGGAAACACCATATATTTT.

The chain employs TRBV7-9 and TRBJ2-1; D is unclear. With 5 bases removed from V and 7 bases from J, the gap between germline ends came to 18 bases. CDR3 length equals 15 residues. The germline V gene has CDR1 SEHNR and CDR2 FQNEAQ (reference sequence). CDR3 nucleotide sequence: TGTGCCAGCAGCCCCCCAAGAGGTGGTCGGAATGAGCAGTTCTTC. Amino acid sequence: CASSPPRGGRNEQFF.

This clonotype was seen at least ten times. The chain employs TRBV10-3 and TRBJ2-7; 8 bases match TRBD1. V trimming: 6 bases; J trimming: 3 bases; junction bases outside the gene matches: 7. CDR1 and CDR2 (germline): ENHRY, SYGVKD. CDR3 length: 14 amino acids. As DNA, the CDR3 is TGTGCCATCAGCCCTGACAGGGGCGGCTACGAGCAGTACTTC. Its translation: CAISPDRGGYEQYF.